Reported below is one T cell receptor beta chain. What it recognizes is unknown. Germline V gene data show CDR1 as LNHNV and CDR2 as YYDKDF (reference sequence). V lost 1 base and J lost 1, with 13 bases in between. This CDR3 is 16 amino acids long. This entry comes from a study of T cell responses to AZD1222 COVID-19 vaccine. Assay: immunoSEQ multiplex PCR; the TCRdb copy retains only in-frame clones and omits some. The sample consists of fewer than 150,000 clones, roughly 86% of them appearing once. Overall study results and limits: Donors skewed white British and female; clonal diversity was possibly underestimated. None of the repertoires were sampled until the peak T cell response had passed. When two AZD1222 doses had been given, Spike-specific TCR breadth and depth rose.

The source material was peripheral blood, sampled 28 days after the second AZD1222 dose. This receptor was taken from an adult who received the AZD1222 COVID-19 vaccine. The V gene is TRBV15, the J gene TRBJ2-5; D unresolved. CDR3 residues: CATSRAKNLGQETQYF. DNA for the CDR3: TGTGCCACCAGCAGAGCTAAGAATCTAGGCCAAGAGACCCAGTACTTC.